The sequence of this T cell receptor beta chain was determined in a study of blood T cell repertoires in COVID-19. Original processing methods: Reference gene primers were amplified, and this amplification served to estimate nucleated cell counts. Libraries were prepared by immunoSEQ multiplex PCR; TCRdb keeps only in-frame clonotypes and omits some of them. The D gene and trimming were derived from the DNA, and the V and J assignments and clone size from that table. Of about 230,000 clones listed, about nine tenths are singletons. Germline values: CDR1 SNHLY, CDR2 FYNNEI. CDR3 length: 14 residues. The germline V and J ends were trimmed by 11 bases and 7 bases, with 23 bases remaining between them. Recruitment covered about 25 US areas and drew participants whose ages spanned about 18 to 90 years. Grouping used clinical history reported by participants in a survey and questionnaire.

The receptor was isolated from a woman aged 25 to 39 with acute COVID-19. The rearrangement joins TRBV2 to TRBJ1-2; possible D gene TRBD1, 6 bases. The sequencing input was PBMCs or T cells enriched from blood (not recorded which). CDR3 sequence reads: CASKGERVTAGYTF. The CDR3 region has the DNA TGTGCCTCTAAGGGGGAAAGGGTGACAGCTGGCTACACCTTC.